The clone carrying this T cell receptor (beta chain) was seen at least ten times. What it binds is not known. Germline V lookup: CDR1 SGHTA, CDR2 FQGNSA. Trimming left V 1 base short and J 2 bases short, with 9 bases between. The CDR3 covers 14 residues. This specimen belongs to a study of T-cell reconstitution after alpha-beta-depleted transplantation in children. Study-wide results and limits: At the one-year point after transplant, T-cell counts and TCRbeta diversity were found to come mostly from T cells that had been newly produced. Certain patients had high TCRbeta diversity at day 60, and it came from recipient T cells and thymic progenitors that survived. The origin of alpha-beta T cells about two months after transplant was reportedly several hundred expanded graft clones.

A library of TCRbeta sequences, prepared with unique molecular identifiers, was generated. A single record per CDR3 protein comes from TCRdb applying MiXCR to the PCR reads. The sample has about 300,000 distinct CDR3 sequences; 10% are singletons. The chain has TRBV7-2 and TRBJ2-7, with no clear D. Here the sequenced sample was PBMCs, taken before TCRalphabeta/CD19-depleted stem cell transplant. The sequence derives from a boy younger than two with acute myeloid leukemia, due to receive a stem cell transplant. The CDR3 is CASSLGLRAYEQYF. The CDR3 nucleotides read TGTGCCAGCAGCTTAGGGCTCCGTGCCTACGAGCAGTACTTC.